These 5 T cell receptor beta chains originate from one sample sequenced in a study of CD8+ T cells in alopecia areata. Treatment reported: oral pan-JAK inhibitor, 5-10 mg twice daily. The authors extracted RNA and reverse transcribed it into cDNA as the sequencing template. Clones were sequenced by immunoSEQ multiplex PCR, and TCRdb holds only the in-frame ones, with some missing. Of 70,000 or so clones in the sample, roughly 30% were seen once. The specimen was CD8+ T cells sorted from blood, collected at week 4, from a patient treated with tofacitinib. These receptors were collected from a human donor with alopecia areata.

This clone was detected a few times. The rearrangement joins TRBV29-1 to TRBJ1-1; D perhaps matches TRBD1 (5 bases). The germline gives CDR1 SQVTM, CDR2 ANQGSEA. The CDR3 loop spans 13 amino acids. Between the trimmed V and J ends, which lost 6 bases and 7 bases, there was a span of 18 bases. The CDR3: CSVSSSGGNEAFF. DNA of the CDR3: TGCAGCGTCTCGTCGTCGGGGGGGAATGAAGCTTTCTTT.

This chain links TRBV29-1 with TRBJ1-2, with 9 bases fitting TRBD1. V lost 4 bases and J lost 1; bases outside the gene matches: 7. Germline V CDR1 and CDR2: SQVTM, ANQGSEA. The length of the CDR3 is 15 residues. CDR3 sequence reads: CSVVQGADVNYGYTF. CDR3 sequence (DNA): TGCAGCGTTGTACAGGGGGCAGACGTTAACTATGGCTACACCTTC.

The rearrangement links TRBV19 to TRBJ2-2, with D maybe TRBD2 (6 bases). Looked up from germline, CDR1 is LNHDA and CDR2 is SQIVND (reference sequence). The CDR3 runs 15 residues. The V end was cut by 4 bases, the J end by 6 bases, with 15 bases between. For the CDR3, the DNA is TGTGCCAGTAGTACTACCGGGACTGCCGCCGGGGAGCTGTTTTTT. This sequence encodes CASSTTGTAAGELFF.

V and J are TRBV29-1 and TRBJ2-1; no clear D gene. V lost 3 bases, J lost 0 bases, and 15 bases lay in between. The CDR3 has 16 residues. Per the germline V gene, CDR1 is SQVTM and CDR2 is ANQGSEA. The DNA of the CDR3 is TGCAGCGTTGATTTGTTCGAACCTGGCTCCTACAATGAGCAGTTCTTC. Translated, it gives CSVDLFEPGSYNEQFF.

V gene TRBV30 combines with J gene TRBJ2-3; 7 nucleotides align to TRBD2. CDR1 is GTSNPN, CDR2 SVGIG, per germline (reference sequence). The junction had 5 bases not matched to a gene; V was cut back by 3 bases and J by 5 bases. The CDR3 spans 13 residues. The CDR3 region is CAWRAGEVDTQYF. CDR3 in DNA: TGTGCCTGGAGGGCGGGAGAAGTAGATACGCAGTATTTT.